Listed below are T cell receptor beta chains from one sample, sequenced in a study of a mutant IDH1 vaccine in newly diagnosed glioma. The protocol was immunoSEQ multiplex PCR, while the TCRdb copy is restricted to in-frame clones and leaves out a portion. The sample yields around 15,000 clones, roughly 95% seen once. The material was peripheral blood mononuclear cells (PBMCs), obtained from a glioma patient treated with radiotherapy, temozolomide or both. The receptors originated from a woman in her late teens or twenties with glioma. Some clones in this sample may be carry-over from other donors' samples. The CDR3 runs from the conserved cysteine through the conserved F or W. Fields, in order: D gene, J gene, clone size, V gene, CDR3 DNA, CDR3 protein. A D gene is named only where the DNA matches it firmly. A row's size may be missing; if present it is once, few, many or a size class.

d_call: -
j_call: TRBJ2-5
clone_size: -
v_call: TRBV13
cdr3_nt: TGTGCCAGCAGCACACGGCGGACGCAGATGGCGCAAGAGACCCAGTACTTC
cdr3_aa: CASSTRRTQMAQETQYF

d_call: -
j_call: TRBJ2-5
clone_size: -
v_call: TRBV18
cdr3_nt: TGTGCCAGCTCACCAGGTGCAACGGAGACCCAGTACTTC
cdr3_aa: CASSPGATETQYF

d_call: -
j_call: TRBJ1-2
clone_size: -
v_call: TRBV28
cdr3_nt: TGTGCCAGCAGTCCCCTGGGGGGACTCTATGGCTACACCTTC
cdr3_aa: CASSPLGGLYGYTF

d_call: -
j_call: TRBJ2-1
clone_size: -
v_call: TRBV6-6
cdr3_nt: TGTGCCAGCAGTTACTCGGGGGGGCGTCACAATGAGCAGTTCTTC
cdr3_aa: CASSYSGGRHNEQFF

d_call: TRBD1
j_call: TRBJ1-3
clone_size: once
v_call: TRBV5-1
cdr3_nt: TGCGCCAGCAGCTTGGAGGGACAGCACTCTGGAAACACCATATATTTT
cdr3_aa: CASSLEGQHSGNTIYF

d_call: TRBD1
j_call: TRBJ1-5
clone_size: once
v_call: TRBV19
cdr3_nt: TGTGCCAGTAGTCCCCCGGACAGGGGTGTCCCTAATCAGCCCCAGCATTTT
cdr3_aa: CASSPPDRGVPNQPQHF

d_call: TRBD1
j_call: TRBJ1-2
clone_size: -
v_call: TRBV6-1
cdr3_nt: TGTGCCAGCAGTAACCCCTCCGGGACAGGGGGCGGCTACACCTTC
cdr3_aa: CASSNPSGTGGGYTF

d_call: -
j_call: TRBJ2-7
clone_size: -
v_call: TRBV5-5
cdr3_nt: TGTGCCAGCAGCTTGGCTAGCGTATGGTACGAGCAGTACTTC
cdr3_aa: CASSLASVWYEQYF

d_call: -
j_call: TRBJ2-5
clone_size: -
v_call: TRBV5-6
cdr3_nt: TGTGCCAGCAGCTTGCCCCAAGGAGGGACCCAGTACTTC
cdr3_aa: CASSLPQGGTQYF

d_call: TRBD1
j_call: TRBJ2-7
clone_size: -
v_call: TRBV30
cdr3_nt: TGTGCCTGGGCTGGACAGGGATTATCCTACGAGCAGTACTTC
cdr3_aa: CAWAGQGLSYEQYF

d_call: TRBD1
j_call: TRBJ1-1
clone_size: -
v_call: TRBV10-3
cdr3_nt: TGTGCCACCGACAGGGGGCTTGGTACTGAAGCTTTCTTT
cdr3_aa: CATDRGLGTEAFF

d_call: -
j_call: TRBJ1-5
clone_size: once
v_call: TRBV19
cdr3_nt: TGTGCCAGTAGTCTATGGCCGGTCAGTCAGCCCCAGCATTTT
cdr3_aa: CASSLWPVSQPQHF

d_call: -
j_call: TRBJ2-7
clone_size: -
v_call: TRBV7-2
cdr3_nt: TGTGCCAGCAGCTCCCCCAGGGGAGGCAACTACGAGCAGTACTTC
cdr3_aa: CASSSPRGGNYEQYF

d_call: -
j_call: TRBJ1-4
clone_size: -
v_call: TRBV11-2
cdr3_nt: TGTGCCAGCAGCTTAGAGGCTCAATGGGGAAGTACCGCAACTAATGAAAAACTGTTTTTT
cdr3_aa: CASSLEAQWGSTATNEKLFF

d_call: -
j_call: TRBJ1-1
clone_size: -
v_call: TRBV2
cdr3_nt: TGTGCCAGCAGTGAAGCGAGTCAGGCCAAGGGCACTGAAGCTTTCTTT
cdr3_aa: CASSEASQAKGTEAFF

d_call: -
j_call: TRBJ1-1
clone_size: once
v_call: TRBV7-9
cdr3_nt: TGTGCCAGCAGCTCGATTCAAGCTGAAGCTTTCTTT
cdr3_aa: CASSSIQAEAFF

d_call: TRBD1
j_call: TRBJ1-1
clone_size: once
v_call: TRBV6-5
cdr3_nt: TGTGCCAGCAGGCGGGACAGGGAAGGGACTGAAGCTTTCTTT
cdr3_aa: CASRRDREGTEAFF

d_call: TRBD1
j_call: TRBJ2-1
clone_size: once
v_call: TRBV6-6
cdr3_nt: TGTGCCAGCAGTTTAACCGGGACAGGCTACAATGAGCAGTTCTTC
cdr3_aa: CASSLTGTGYNEQFF

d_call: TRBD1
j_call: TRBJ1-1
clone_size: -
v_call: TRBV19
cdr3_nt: TGTGCCAGTAGTATCTCAGGGGGGGGTGAAGCTTTCTTT
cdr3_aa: CASSISGGGEAFF

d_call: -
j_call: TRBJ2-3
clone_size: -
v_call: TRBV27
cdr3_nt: TGTGCCAGCAGTTTTTTACCGGTAGTACGCACAGATACGCAGTATTTT
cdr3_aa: CASSFLPVVRTDTQYF

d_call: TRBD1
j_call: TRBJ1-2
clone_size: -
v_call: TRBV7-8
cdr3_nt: TGTGCCAGCAGCTTATCGACAGGGGGCGGGGGAGACTATGGCTACACCTTC
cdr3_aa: CASSLSTGGGGDYGYTF

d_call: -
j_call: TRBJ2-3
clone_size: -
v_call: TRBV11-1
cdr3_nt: TGTGCCAGCAGCTTTGATAGAAGCACAGATACGCAGTATTTT
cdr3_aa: CASSFDRSTDTQYF

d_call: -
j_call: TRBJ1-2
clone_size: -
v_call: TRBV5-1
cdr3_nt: TGTGCCAGCAGCTTGGGCCAGGGCAACTATGGCTACACCTTC
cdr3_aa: CASSLGQGNYGYTF